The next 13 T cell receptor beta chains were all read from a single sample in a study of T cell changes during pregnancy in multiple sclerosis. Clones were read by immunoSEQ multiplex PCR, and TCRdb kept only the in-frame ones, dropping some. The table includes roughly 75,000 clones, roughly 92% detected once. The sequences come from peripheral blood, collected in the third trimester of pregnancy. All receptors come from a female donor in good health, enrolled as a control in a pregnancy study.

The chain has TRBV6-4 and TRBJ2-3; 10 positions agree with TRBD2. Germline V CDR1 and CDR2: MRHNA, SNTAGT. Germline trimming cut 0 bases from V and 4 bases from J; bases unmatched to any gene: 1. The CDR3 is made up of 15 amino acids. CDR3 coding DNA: TGTGCCAGCAGTGACTCAGCGGGGGGGCCAGATACGCAGTATTTT. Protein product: CASSDSAGGPDTQYF.

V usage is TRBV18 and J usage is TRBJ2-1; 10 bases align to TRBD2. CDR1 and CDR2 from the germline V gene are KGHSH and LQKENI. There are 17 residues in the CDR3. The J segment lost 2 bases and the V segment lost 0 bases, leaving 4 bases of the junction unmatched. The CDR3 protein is CASSPPGTSGAYNEQFF. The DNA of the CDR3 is TGTGCCAGCTCACCACCGGGCACTAGCGGGGCCTACAATGAGCAGTTCTTC.

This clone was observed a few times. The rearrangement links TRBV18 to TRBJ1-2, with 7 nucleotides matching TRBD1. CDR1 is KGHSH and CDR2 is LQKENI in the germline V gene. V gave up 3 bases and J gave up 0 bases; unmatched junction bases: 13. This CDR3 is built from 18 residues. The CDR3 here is CASSPRTGTVGTNYGYTF. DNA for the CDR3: TGTGCCAGCTCACCCCGAACCGGGACAGTGGGGACTAACTATGGCTACACCTTC.

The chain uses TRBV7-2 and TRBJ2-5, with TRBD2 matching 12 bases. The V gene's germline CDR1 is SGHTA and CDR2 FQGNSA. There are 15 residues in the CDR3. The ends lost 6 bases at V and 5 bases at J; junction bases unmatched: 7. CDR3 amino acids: CASRQTSGSRETQYF. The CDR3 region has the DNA TGTGCCAGCAGGCAGACTAGCGGGAGTCGGGAGACCCAGTACTTC.

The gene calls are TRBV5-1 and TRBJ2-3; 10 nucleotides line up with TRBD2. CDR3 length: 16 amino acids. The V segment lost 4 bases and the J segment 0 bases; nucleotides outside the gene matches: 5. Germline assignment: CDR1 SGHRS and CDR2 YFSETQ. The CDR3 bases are TGCGCCAGCAGCCGGGAACTAGCGGGGAGCACAGATACGCAGTATTTT. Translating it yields CASSRELAGSTDTQYF. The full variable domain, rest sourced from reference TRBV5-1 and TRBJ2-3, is KAGVTQTPRYLIKTRGQQVTLSCSPISGHRSVSWYQQTPGQGLQFLFEYFSETQRNKGNFPGRFSGRQFSNSRSEMNVSTLELGDSALYLCASSRELAGSTDTQYFGPGTRLTVL.

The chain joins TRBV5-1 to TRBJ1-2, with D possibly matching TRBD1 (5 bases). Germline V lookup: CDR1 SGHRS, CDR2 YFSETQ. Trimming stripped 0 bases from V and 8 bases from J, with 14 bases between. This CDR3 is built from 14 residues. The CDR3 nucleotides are TGCGCCAGCAGCTTGGTATCGGGGGTATGGGGCTACACCTTC. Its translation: CASSLVSGVWGYTF.

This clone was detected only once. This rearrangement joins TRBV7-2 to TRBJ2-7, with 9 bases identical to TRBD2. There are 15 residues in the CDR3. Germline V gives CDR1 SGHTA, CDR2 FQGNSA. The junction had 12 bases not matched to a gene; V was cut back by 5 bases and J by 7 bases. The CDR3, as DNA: TGTGCCAGCAGCGCCCTCGGCGGGGGGGTTAATGAGCAGTACTTC. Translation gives CASSALGGGVNEQYF.

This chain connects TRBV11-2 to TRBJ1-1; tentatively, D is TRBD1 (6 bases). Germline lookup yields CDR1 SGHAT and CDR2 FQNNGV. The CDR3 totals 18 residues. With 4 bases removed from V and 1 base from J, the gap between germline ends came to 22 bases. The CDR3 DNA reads TGTGCCAGCAGCTCCGGGGGGCAGGTAGCCTCCCGGAACACTGAAGCTTTCTTT. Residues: CASSSGGQVASRNTEAFF. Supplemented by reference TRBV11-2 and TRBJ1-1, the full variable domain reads EAGVAQSPRYKIIEKRQSVAFWCNPISGHATLYWYQQILGQGPKLLIQFQNNGVVDDSQLPKDRFSAERLKGVDSTLKIQPAKLEDSAVYLCASSSGGQVASRNTEAFFGQGTRLTVV.

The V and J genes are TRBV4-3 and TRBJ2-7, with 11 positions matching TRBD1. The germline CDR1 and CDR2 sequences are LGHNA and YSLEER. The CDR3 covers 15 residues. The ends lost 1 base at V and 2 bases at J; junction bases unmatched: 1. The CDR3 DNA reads TGCGCCAGCAGCCAAGGGACAGGGGGCACCTACGAGCAGTACTTC. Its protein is CASSQGTGGTYEQYF.

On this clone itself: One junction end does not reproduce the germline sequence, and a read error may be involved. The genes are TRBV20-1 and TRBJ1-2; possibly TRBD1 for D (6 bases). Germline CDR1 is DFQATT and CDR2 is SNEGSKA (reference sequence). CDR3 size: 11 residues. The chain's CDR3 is CSAGGGTTIFF. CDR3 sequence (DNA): TGCAGTGCTGGAGGGGGAACGACTATCTTCTTC.

This chain's CDR3 is CASQGALNTGELFF. For the CDR3, the DNA is TGTGCTTCCCAGGGGGCCCTGAACACCGGGGAGCTGTTTTTT. The gene calls are TRBV12-5 and TRBJ2-2; 8 nucleotides match TRBD1. Trimming at V came to 11 bases and at J to 1 base, leaving 6 bases not matched to a gene. In germline, CDR1 is LGHNT, CDR2 FRNRAP. The CDR3 has 14 residues.

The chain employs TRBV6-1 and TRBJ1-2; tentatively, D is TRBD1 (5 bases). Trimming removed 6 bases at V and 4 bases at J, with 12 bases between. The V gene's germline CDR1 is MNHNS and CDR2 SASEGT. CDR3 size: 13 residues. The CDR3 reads CASSRGTFYGYTF. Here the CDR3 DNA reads TGTGCCAGCAGCCGCGGGACTTTCTATGGCTACACCTTC.

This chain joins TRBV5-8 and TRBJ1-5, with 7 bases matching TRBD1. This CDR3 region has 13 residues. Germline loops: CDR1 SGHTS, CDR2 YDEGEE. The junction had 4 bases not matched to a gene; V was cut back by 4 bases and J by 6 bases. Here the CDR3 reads CASSGYRGQPQHF. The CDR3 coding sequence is TGTGCCAGCAGCGGCTACAGGGGTCAGCCCCAGCATTTT. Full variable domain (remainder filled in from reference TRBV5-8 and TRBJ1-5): EAGVTQSPTHLIKTRGQQATLRCSPISGHTSVYWYQQALGLGLQFLLWYDEGEERNRGNFPPRFSGRQFPNYSSELNVNALELEDSALYLCASSGYRGQPQHFGDGTRLSIL.